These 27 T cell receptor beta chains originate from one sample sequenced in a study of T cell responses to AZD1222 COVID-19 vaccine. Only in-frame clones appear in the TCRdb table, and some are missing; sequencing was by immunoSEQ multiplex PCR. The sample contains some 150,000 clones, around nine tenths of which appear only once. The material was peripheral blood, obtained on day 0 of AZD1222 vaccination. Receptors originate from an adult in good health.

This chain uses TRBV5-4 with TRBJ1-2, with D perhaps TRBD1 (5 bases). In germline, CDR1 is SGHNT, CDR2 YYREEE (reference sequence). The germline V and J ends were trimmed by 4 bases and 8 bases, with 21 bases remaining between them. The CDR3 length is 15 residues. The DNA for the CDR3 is TGTGCCAGCAGCGGGTCCCGGGACGGTACTGCAGGCTACACCTTC. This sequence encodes CASSGSRDGTAGYTF.

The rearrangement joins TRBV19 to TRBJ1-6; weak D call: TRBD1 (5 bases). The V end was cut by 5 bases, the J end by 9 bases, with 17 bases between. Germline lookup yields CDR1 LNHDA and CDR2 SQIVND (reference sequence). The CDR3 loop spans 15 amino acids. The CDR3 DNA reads TGTGCCAGTAGTCCTACCGGGACGGAGAGTTCACCCCTCCACTTT. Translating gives CASSPTGTESSPLHF.

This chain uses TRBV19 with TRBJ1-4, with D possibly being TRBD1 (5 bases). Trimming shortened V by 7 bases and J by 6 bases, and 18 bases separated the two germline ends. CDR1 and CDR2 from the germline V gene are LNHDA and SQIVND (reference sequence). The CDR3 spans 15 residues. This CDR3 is CASTKRWATDEKLFF. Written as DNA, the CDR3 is TGTGCCAGTACCAAAAGATGGGCGACAGATGAAAAACTGTTTTTT.

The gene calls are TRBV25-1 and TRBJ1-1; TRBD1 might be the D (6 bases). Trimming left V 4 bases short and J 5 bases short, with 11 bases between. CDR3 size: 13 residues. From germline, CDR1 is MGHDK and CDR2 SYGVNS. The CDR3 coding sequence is TGTGCCAGCAGTGGGGTAGGGGGGACTGAAGCTTTCTTT. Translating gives CASSGVGGTEAFF.

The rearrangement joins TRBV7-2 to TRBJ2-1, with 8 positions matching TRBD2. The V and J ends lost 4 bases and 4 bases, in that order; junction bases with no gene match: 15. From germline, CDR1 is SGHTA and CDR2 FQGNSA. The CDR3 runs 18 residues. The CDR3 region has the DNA TGTGCCAGCAGCTCGGCTCGGGATAGAGCGGGAGAATACAATGAGCAGTTCTTC. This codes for CASSSARDRAGEYNEQFF.

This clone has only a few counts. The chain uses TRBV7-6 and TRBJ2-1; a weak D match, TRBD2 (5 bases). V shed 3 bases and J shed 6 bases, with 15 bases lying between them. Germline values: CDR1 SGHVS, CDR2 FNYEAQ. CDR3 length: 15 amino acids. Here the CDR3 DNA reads TGTGCCAGCAGCTTGGGGAGCTATCCACCCAATGAGCAGTTCTTC. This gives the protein CASSLGSYPPNEQFF.

The CDR3: CATSRGDFVGSSNQPQHF. CDR3 coding DNA: TGTGCCACCAGCAGAGGCGATTTTGTTGGCAGTAGCAATCAGCCCCAGCATTTT. The chain combines TRBV15 with TRBJ1-5; D unclear. Trimming left V 1 base short and J 0 bases short, with 16 bases between. Germline-derived CDR1 and CDR2 are LNHNV and YYDKDF (reference sequence). The CDR3 extends over 18 amino acids.

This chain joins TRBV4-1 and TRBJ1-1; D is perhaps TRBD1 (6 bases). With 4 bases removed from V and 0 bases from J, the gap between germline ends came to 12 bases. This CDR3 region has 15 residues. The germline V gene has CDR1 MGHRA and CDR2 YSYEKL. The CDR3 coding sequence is TGCGCCAGCAGCCCTTGGACAGCTATGAACACTGAAGCTTTCTTT. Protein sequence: CASSPWTAMNTEAFF.

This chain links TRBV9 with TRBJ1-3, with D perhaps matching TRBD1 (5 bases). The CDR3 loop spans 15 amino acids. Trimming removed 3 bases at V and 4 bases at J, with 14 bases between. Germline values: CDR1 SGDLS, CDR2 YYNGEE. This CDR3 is CASSAWSQGGNTIYF. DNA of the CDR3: TGTGCCAGCAGCGCCTGGAGCCAGGGAGGAAACACCATATATTTT.

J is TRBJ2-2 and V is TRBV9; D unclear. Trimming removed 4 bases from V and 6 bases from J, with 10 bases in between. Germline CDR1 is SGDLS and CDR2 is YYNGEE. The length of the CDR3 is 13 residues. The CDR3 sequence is CASSPRVSGELFF. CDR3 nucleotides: TGTGCCAGCAGCCCTAGAGTGTCCGGGGAGCTGTTTTTT.

The CDR3 protein is CASSRPDRGYTF. The DNA of the CDR3 is TGTGCCAGCAGCCGACCGGACAGAGGCTACACCTTC. The chain is built from TRBV3-1 (or the pseudogene TRBV3-2) and TRBJ1-2, with D perhaps matching TRBD1 (6 bases). V gave up 4 bases and J gave up 8 bases, with 11 bases separating them. This CDR3 contains 12 residues. CDR1 is LGHDT, CDR2 YNNKEL, per germline (reference sequence).

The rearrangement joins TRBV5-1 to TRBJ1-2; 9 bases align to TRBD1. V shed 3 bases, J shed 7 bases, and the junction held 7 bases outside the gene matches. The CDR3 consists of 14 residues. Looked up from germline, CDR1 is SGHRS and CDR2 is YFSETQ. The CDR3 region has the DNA TGCGCCAGCAGCTCGGACAGGGGAATAGGTGGCTACACCTTC. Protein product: CASSSDRGIGGYTF.

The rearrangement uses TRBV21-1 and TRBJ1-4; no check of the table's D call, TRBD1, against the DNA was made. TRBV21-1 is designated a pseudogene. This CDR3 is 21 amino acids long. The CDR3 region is CASSKALVLSGGGGDNEKLFF. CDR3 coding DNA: TGTGCCAGCAGCAAAGCGCTCGTTCTATCAGGGGGCGGGGGTGATAATGAAAAACTGTTTTTT.

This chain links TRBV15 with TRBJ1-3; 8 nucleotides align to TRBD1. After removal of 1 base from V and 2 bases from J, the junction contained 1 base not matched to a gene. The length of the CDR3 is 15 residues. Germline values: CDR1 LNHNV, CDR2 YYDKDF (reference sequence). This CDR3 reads CATSRVQGAGNTIYF. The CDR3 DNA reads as TGTGCCACCAGCAGAGTACAGGGGGCTGGAAACACCATATATTTT.

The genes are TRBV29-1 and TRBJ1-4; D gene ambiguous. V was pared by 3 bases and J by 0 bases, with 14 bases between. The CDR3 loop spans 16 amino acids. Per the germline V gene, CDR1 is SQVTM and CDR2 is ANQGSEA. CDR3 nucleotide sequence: TGCAGCGTTGACCCTTCCTTGAAGGCAACTAATGAAAAACTGTTTTTT. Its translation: CSVDPSLKATNEKLFF.

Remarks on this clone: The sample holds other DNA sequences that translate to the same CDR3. CDR3 bases: TGTGCCAGCAGTTTATTGGCAGGGGTTGGCGAGCAGTACTTC. This encodes CASSLLAGVGEQYF. The V gene is TRBV27, the J gene TRBJ2-7; TRBD1 might be the D (6 bases). Germline V gene sequence: CDR1 MNHEY, CDR2 SMNVEV (reference sequence). Trimming took off 1 base at V and 6 bases at J, with 13 bases between the two ends. This CDR3 is 14 amino acids long.

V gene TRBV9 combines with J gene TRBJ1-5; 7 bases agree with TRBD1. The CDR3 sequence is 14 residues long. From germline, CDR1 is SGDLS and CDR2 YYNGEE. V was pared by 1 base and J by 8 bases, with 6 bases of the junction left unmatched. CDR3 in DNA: TGTGCCAGCAGCGTACAGGGGGGATCTGAGCCCCAGCATTTT. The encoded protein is CASSVQGGSEPQHF.

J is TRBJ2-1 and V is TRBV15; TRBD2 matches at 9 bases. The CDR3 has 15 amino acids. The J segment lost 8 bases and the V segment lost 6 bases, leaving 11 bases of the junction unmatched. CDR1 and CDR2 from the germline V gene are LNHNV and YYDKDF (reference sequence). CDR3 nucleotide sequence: TGTGCCACCAGACTTTTTGCGGGAGGGCCCGATGAGCAGTTCTTC. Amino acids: CATRLFAGGPDEQFF. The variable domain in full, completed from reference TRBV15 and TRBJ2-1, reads DAMVIQNPRYQVTQFGKPVTLSCSQTLNHNVMYWYQQKSSQAPKLLFHYYDKDFNNEADTPDNFQSRRPNTSFCFLDIRSPGLGDTAMYLCATRLFAGGPDEQFFGPGTRLTVL.

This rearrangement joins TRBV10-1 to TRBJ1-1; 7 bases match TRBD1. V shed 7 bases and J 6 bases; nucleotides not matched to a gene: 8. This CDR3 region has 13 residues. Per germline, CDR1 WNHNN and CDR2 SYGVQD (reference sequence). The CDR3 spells CASTQGGEAEAFF. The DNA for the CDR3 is TGCGCCAGCACCCAGGGGGGAGAGGCTGAAGCTTTCTTT.

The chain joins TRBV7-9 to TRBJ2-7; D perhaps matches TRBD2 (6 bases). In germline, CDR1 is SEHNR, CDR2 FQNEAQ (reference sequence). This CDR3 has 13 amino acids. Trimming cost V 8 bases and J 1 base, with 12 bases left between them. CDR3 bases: TGTGCCAGCGGTTCGGGGGTTTCCTACGAGCAGTACTTC. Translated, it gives CASGSGVSYEQYF. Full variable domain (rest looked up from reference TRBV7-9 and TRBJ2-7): DTGVSQNPRHKITKRGQNVTFRCDPISEHNRLYWYRQTLGQGPEFLTYFQNEAQLEKSRLLSDRFSAERPKGSFSTLEIQRTEQGDSAMYLCASGSGVSYEQYFGPGTRLTVT.

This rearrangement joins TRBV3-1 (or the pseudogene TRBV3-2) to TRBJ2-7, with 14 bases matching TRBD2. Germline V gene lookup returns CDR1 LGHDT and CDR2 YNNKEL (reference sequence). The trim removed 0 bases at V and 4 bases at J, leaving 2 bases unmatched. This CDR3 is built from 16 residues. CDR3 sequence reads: CASSQEGTSGSYEQYF. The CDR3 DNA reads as TGTGCCAGCAGCCAAGAGGGGACTAGCGGGAGTTACGAGCAGTACTTC.

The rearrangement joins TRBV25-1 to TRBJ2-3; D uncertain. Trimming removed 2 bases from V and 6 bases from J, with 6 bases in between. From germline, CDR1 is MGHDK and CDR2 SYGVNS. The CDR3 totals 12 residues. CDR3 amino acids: CASSESWDTQYF. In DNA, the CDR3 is TGTGCCAGCAGTGAAAGTTGGGATACGCAGTATTTT.

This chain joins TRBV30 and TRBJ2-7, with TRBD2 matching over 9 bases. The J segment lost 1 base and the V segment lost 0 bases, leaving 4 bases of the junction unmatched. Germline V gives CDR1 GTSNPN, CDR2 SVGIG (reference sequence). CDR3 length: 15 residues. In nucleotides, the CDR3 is TGTGCCTGGAGTGTTGGGCGGGGGGGGTCCTACGAGCAGTACTTC. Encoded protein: CAWSVGRGGSYEQYF.

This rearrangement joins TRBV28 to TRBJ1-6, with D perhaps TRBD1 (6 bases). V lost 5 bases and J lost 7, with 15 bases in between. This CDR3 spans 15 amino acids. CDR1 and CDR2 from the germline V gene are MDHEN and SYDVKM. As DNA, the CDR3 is TGTGCCAGCAGTACACCTCAGGGGTTGAATTCACCCCTCCACTTT. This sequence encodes CASSTPQGLNSPLHF.

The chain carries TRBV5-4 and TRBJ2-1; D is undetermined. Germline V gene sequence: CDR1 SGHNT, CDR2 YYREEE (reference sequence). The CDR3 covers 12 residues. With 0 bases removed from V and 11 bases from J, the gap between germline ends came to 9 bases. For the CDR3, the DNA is TGTGCCAGCAGCTTGGTAGAAAGGCAGCAGTTCTTC. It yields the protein CASSLVERQQFF.

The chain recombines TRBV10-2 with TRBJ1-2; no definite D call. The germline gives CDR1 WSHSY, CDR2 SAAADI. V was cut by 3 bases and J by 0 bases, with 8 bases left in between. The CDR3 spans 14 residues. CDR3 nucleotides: TGCGCCAGCAGTGAAGTTCGAGCTAACTATGGCTACACCTTC. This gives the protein CASSEVRANYGYTF.

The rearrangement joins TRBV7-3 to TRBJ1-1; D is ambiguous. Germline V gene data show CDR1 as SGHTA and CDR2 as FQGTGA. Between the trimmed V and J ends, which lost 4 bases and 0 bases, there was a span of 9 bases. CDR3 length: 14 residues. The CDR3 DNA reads TGTGCCAGCAGCTGGGAGTCCATGAACACTGAAGCTTTCTTT. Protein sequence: CASSWESMNTEAFF.